These 8 T cell receptor beta chains came from one sample sequenced in a study of OX40 agonist ivuxolimab in advanced cancers. Only in-frame clones appear in the TCRdb table, and some are missing; sequencing was by immunoSEQ multiplex PCR. The sample holds 73,000 or so clones, 65% to 90% seen once. This specimen was CD4+ or CD8+ T cells sorted from blood, taken in a trial of the OX40 agonist ivuxolimab. The receptors come from an adult with an advanced solid tumor such as melanoma, head and neck, liver or kidney cancer.

This clone was counted once. The chain couples TRBV9 to TRBJ2-7; no clear D. CDR1 is SGDLS and CDR2 is YYNGEE in the germline V gene. The CDR3 is made up of 14 amino acids. Between the trimmed V and J ends, which lost 1 base and 0 bases, there was a span of 8 bases. The CDR3 DNA is TGTGCCAGCAGCGTAACAACTGACTCCTACGAGCAGTACTTC. Translation: CASSVTTDSYEQYF.

This chain uses TRBV29-1 with TRBJ1-5; TRBD1 is a possible D gene (6 bases). V was shortened by 6 bases and J by 5 bases, with 17 bases between the two germline ends. The CDR3 loop spans 14 amino acids. Germline loops: CDR1 SQVTM, CDR2 ANQGSEA. The CDR3 is CSVTVQGSDQPQHF. CDR3 DNA sequence: TGCAGCGTCACCGTCCAGGGGAGCGATCAGCCCCAGCATTTT.

This clone came up a few times. This sequence joins TRBV18 and TRBJ2-7; 8 nucleotides align to TRBD1. The CDR3 has 15 residues. The V gene's germline CDR1 is KGHSH and CDR2 LQKENI. The junction had 8 bases not matched to a gene; V was cut back by 0 bases and J by 7 bases. CDR3 DNA sequence: TGTGCCAGCTCACCACCGACAGGGGCCACTGGGGAGCAGTACTTC. It translates to CASSPPTGATGEQYF.

Here the CDR3 reads CASSPRSRGDTQYF. The CDR3 DNA reads as TGTGCCAGCAGCCCGAGGTCTCGGGGAGATACGCAGTATTTT. The genes are TRBV11-2 and TRBJ2-3; a possible D gene is TRBD2 (5 bases). The V and J ends lost 5 bases and 5 bases respectively, with 14 bases between them. Per the germline V gene, CDR1 is SGHAT and CDR2 is FQNNGV. There are 14 residues in the CDR3.

The gene calls are TRBV7-9 and TRBJ2-1; maybe TRBD2 (5 bases). V dropped 1 base and J dropped 1 base, with 11 bases sitting between them. CDR3 length equals 16 residues. In germline, CDR1 is SEHNR, CDR2 FQNEAQ (reference sequence). CDR3 DNA: TGTGCCAGCAGCTTAGGTACGACGGGGTCCTACAATGAGCAGTTCTTC. Its translation: CASSLGTTGSYNEQFF.

V usage is TRBV4-3 and J usage is TRBJ1-3; no clear D. From germline, CDR1 is LGHNA and CDR2 YSLEER. The CDR3 contains 16 residues. The V end lost 0 bases, the J end lost 0 bases, and 9 bases lay between the germline ends. The chain's CDR3 is CASSQEWADSGNTIYF. In DNA, the CDR3 is TGCGCCAGCAGCCAAGAGTGGGCAGACTCTGGAAACACCATATATTTT.

V and J are TRBV5-1 and TRBJ2-3, with D perhaps assigned TRBD1 or TRBD2 (5 bases each). The CDR3 has 16 amino acids. V lost 0 bases and J lost 6, with 17 bases in between. Germline CDR1 and CDR2: SGHRS and YFSETQ. The CDR3 nucleotides are TGCGCCAGCAGCTTGGTGTCAGGGAGCGTTCGCGATACGCAGTATTTT. This gives the protein CASSLVSGSVRDTQYF. The complete variable domain, with remaining parts taken from reference TRBV5-1 and TRBJ2-3, reads KAGVTQTPRYLIKTRGQQVTLSCSPISGHRSVSWYQQTPGQGLQFLFEYFSETQRNKGNFPGRFSGRQFSNSRSEMNVSTLELGDSALYLCASSLVSGSVRDTQYFGPGTRLTVL.

In DNA, the CDR3 is TGCGCCAGCAGCCAAGAGTGGGGGTCCTCTTCTAGCACAGATACGCAGTATTTT. This codes for CASSQEWGSSSSTDTQYF. This chain links TRBV4-1 with TRBJ2-3; possibly TRBD1 or TRBD2 for D (5 bases each). V lost 0 bases, J lost 0 bases, and 16 bases lay in between. Germline V gene sequence: CDR1 MGHRA, CDR2 YSYEKL. The CDR3 sequence is 18 residues long.